The T cell receptor beta chain under discussion was sequenced for a study of blood T cell repertoires in COVID-19. Study as a whole: Spain, Italy and the United States supplied samples that represented acute and convalescent COVID-19.

This clone was observed once. Generated by immunoSEQ multiplex PCR, the TCRdb table keeps only in-frame clones and is missing some. Of a few hundred thousand clones listed, about nine tenths are singletons. Germline-derived CDR1 and CDR2 are KGHSH and LQKENI. The CDR3 loop spans 14 amino acids. The ends lost 3 bases at V and 6 bases at J; junction bases unmatched: 5. The sample consisted of peripheral blood. The sequence came from a man between 18 and 29 years old with active or convalescent COVID-19. The chain joins TRBV18 to TRBJ1-2; 9 bases match TRBD1. CDR3 DNA sequence: TGTGCCAGCTCACCTACCCGACAGGGGGATGGCTACACCTTC. It yields the protein CASSPTRQGDGYTF.